This TCR beta chain was sequenced during a study of regulatory T cells in long-lasting Graves disease. With V trimmed by 4 bases and J by 0 bases, 5 bases remained unmatched. Germline V gene data show CDR1 as SGDLS and CDR2 as YYNGEE. This CDR3 spans 15 amino acids. Indicated time point: persistent/refractory GD, antithyroid drugs over 5 years with positive TRAb. Researchers made the TCR library from RNA that was extracted from PBMCs. TCR beta libraries were built with iRepertoire HTBI primers and Arm-PCR of CDR3 regions. TCRdb analysed the multiplex PCR reads with MiXCR anew, one entry per CDR3 protein. This repertoire shows 350,000 to 450,000 distinct CDR3 sequences, roughly 23% found once; its top ten account for approximately 14%.

This sequence originates from a female donor with Graves disease. The chain recombines TRBV9 with TRBJ2-7; 9 bases fit TRBD2. This specimen consisted of peripheral blood mononuclear cells (PBMCs), obtained when the disease was refractory, from a patient treated with antithyroid drugs. CDR3: CASSPSGMSSYEQYF. The CDR3 DNA follows: TGTGCCAGCAGCCCTAGCGGGATGAGCTCCTACGAGCAGTACTTC.